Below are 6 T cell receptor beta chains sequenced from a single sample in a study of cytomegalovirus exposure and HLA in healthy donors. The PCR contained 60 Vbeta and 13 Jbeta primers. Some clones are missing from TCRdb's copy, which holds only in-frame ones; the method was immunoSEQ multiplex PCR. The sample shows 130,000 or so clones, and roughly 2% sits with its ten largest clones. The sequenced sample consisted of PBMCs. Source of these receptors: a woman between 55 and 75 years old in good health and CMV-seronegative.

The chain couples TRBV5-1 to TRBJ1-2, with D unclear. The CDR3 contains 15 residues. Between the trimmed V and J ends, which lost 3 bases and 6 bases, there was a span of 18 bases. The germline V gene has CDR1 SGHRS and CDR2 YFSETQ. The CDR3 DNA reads TGCGCCAGCAGCTCCTACGTTCTAGAGGCTCATGGCTACACCTTC. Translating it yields CASSSYVLEAHGYTF.

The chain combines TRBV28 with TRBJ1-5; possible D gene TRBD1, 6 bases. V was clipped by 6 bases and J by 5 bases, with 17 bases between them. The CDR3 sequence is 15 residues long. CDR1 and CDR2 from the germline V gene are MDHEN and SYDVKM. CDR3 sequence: CASSLPWQGHQPQHF. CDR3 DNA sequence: TGTGCCAGCAGCCTGCCTTGGCAGGGGCATCAGCCCCAGCATTTT.

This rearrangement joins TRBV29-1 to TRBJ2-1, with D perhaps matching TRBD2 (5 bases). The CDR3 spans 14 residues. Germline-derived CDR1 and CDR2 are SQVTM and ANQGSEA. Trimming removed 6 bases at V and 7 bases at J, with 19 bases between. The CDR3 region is CSVASSSGRNEQFF. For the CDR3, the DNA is TGCAGCGTCGCCTCTAGCTCTGGAAGGAATGAGCAGTTCTTC.

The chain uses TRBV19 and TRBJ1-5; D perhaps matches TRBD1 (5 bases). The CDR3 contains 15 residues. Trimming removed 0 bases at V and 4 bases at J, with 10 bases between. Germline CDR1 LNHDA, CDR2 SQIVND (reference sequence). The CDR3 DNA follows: TGTGCCAGTAGTATAGAGGGGCAGGGTAATCAGCCCCAGCATTTT. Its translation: CASSIEGQGNQPQHF.

CDR3 in DNA: TGTGCCAGTAGTACTAGGACTAGCGCGGTTGAGCAGTTCTTC. Amino acids: CASSTRTSAVEQFF. J is TRBJ2-1 and V is TRBV19; the match to TRBD2 covers 9 bases. CDR3 length: 14 residues. Germline V CDR1 and CDR2: LNHDA, SQIVND (reference sequence). After removal of 4 bases from V and 9 bases from J, the junction contained 7 bases not matched to a gene.

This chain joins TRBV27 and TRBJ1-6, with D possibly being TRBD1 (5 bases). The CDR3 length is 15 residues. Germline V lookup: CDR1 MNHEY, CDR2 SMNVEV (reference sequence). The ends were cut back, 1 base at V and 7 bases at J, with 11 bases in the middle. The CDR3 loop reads CASSLYPGLNSPLHF. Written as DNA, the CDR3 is TGTGCCAGCAGTTTATACCCAGGGTTAAATTCACCCCTCCACTTT.